The 6 T cell receptor beta chains in this list originate from one sample, sequenced in a study of blood T cell repertoires in COVID-19. Produced via immunoSEQ multiplex PCR; TCRdb's table is partial and in-frame only. The sample holds roughly 27,000 clones; roughly 87% are singletons and the top ten take about 9.9%. The source material was peripheral blood. The receptors derive from a human donor in a cohort sampled during active COVID-19.

This clone is a singleton in its sample. The J gene is TRBJ1-5, the V gene TRBV7-3; maybe TRBD1 (5 bases). This CDR3 has 19 amino acids. The V gene lost 1 base and the J gene lost 8 bases, with 27 bases spanning the gap. Per the germline V gene, CDR1 is SGHTA and CDR2 is FQGTGA. The CDR3 is CASSLRFDVRGAGGKPQHF. As DNA, the CDR3 is TGTGCCAGCAGCTTAAGATTCGACGTCCGCGGGGCGGGGGGGAAGCCCCAGCATTTT.

V is TRBV18 and J is TRBJ2-7; 7 bases are a match to TRBD2. With V trimmed by 2 bases and J by 4 bases, 2 bases remained unmatched. The germline gives CDR1 KGHSH, CDR2 LQKENI. The CDR3 is 13 residues long. This CDR3 reads CASSPGEGYEQYF. CDR3 coding DNA: TGTGCCAGCTCACCAGGGGAGGGGTACGAGCAGTACTTC.

This clone was counted only a few times. The chain recombines TRBV2 with TRBJ1-5, with 9 bases lining up with TRBD1. V lost 5 bases, J lost 7 bases, and 12 bases stayed unmatched. This CDR3 is built from 16 residues. Germline loops: CDR1 SNHLY, CDR2 FYNNEI. Here the CDR3 DNA reads TGTGCCAGCAGTCCCCGAACAGGGGGCGTGGGCCAGCCCCAGCATTTT. Amino acid sequence: CASSPRTGGVGQPQHF.

The rearrangement joins TRBV30 to TRBJ1-4, with 10 nucleotides matching TRBD1. Trimming took 4 bases from V and 8 from J; bases not matched to a gene: 4. The germline CDR1 and CDR2 sequences are GTSNPN and SVGIG (reference sequence). The CDR3 length is 13 residues. CDR3 coding DNA: TGTGCCTGGACCCCGGGACAGGGGGAAAAACTGTTTTTT. Residues: CAWTPGQGEKLFF.

The chain employs TRBV7-2 and TRBJ2-1, with D possibly being TRBD2 (5 bases). This CDR3 has 15 amino acids. Trimming cost V 3 bases and J 3 bases, with 12 bases left between them. The germline V gene has CDR1 SGHTA and CDR2 FQGNSA. The CDR3, as DNA: TGTGCCAGCAGCTTGAGGGAAACCCGCTACAATGAGCAGTTCTTC. It yields the protein CASSLRETRYNEQFF.

The chain has TRBV5-8 and TRBJ2-7; a weak D match, TRBD2 (5 bases). Germline V gene sequence: CDR1 SGHTS, CDR2 YDEGEE. The CDR3 loop spans 15 amino acids. Trimming cost V 0 bases and J 2 bases, with 12 bases left between them. The CDR3 bases are TGTGCCAGCAGCTTGGGGACTTACCGAACCTACGAGCAGTACTTC. This translates into CASSLGTYRTYEQYF. The full variable domain, completed using reference TRBV5-8 and TRBJ2-7, is EAGVTQSPTHLIKTRGQQATLRCSPISGHTSVYWYQQALGLGLQFLLWYDEGEERNRGNFPPRFSGRQFPNYSSELNVNALELEDSALYLCASSLGTYRTYEQYFGPGTRLTVT.